This TCR beta chain came from a study of early T cells in non-severe SARS-CoV-2 infection. Study in general: Sequenced bulk RNA came from whole blood that was unsorted, and chains were unpaired. Study-level results: VDJdb matches were skewed toward anti-spike CD8 T cell responses.

As part of library construction, unique molecular identifiers were attached to individual cDNA molecules. TCRdb re-called the 5' RACE reads with MiXCR, one entry per CDR3 protein. This table has about 98,000 distinct CDR3 sequences, around an eighth appearing once. Note on this clonotype: Its antigen is unidentified.

V was cut by 1 base and J by 7 bases, with 13 bases left in between. This CDR3 has 14 residues. The germline CDR1 and CDR2 sequences are MGHRA and YSYEKL. J is TRBJ2-5 and V is TRBV4-1, with D possibly being TRBD1 (5 bases). The receptor was isolated from an adult who was a healthcare worker with PCR-confirmed SARS-CoV-2 infection or an uninfected control (not recorded which). Specimen: whole blood. The CDR3 spells CASSQGQGTVTQYF. The CDR3 coding sequence is TGCGCCAGCAGCCAAGGTCAGGGAACGGTGACCCAGTACTTC.